This T cell receptor (beta chain) was recovered during a study of T cell repertoires in cytomegalovirus infection. In the study overall: Well-studied HLA-B-restricted epitopes and recently identified HLA-C-restricted epitopes of CMV were both used in the study. Matching HLA type and CMV infection were both indicated by public TCR beta signatures. Whole-study results and caveats: Across the ex vivo response, the dominant clonotypes were HLA-C-restricted CMV-specific TCR beta clonotypes.

This clonotype has a handful of counts. The target antigen is unknown. Trimming removed 9 bases from V and 5 bases from J, with 12 bases in between. The V gene's germline CDR1 is SGHRS and CDR2 YFSETQ. CDR3 length equals 12 residues. TCRdb recomputed calls from the reads with MiXCR, one row per CDR3 protein. The sample holds some 940,000 distinct CDR3 sequences, around 32% seen once. V is TRBV5-1 and J is TRBJ2-1; D is uncertain. This clonotype was obtained from a human donor in good health (CMV status not recorded). Some clones in this sample may be carry-over from other donors' samples. The sample consisted of cultured CD8+ T cells from PBMCs, taken from culture after CMV antigen stimulation. In nucleotides, the CDR3 is TGCGCCACTTGGACGGCCGACAATGAGCAGTTCTTC. Residues: CATWTADNEQFF.